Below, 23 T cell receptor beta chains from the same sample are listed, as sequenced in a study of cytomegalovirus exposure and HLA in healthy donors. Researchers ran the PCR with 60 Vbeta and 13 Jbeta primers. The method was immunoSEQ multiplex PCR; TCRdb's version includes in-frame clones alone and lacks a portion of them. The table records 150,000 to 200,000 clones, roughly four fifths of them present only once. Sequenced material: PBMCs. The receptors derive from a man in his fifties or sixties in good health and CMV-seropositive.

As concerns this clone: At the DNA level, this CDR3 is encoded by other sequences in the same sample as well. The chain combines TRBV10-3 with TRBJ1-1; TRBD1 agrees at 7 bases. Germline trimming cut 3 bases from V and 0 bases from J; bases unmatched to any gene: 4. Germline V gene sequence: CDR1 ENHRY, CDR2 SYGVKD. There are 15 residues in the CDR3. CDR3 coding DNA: TGTGCCATCAGTGACCCCGGGACAGTGAACACTGAAGCTTTCTTT. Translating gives CAISDPGTVNTEAFF.

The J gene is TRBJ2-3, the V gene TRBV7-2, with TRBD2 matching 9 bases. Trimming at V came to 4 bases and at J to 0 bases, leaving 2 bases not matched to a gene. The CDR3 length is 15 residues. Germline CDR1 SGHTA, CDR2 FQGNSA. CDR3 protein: CASSSSGTSTDTQYF. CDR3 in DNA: TGTGCCAGCAGCTCTAGCGGGACTAGCACAGATACGCAGTATTTT.

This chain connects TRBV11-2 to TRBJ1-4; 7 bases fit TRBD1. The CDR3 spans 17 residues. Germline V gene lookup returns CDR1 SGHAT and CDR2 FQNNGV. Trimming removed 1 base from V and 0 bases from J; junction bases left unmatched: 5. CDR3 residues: CASSLVGGRATNEKLFF. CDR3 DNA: TGTGCCAGCAGCTTAGTAGGGGGCCGGGCAACTAATGAAAAACTGTTTTTT.

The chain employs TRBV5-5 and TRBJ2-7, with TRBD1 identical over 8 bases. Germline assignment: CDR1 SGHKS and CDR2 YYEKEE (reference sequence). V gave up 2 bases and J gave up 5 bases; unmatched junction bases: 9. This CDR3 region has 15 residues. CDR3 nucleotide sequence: TGTGCCAGCAGCTTTGTGGCCAGGGGGCAGAACGAGCAGTACTTC. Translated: CASSFVARGQNEQYF.

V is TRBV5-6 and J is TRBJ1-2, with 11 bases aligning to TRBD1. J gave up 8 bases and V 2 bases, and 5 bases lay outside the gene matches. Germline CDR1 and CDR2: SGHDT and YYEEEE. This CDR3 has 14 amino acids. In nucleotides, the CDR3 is TGTGCCAGCAGCTTAGGACAGGGGGCTGTCGGCTACACCTTC. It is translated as CASSLGQGAVGYTF.

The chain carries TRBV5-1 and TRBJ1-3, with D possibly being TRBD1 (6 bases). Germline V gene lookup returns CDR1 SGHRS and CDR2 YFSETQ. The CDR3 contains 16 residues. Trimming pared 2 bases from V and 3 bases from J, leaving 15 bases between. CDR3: CASSFNAGGGGNTIYF. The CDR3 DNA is TGCGCCAGCAGCTTTAACGCGGGGGGCGGTGGAAACACCATATATTTT.

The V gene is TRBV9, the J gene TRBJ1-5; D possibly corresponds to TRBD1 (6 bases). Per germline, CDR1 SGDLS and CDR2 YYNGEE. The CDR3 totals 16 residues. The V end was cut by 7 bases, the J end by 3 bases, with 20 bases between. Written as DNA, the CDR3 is TGTGCCAGCGGGAGGGGAGGGCAGGGGAACAATCAGCCCCAGCATTTT. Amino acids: CASGRGGQGNNQPQHF.

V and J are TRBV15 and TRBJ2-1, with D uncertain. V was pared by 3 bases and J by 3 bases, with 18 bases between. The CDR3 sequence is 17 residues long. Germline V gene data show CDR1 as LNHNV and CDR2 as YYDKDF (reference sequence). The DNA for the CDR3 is TGTGCCACCAGCAGTCCCCGCGAAGGAGTGTTCTACAATGAGCAGTTCTTC. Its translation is CATSSPREGVFYNEQFF. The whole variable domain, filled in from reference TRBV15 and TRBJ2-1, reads DAMVIQNPRYQVTQFGKPVTLSCSQTLNHNVMYWYQQKSSQAPKLLFHYYDKDFNNEADTPDNFQSRRPNTSFCFLDIRSPGLGDTAMYLCATSSPREGVFYNEQFFGPGTRLTVL.

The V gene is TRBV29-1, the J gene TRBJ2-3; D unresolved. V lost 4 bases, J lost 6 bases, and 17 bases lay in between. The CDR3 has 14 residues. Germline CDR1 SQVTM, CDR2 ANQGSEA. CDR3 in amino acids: CSVVSAPASDTQYF. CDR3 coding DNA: TGCAGCGTTGTTTCTGCCCCCGCAAGCGATACGCAGTATTTT.

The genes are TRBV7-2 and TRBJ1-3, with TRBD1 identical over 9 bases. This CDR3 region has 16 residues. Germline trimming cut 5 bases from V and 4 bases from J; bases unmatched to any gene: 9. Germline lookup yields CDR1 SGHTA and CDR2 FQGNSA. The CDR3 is CASSRPSGQGGNTIYF. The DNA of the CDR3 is TGTGCCAGCAGCCGCCCGTCGGGACAGGGAGGAAACACCATATATTTT.

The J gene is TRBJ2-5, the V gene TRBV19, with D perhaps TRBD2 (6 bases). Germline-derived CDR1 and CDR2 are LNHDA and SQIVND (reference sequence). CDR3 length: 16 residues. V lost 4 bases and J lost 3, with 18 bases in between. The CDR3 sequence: CASSRGGGPVKETQYF. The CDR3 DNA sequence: TGTGCCAGTAGTAGGGGAGGAGGGCCGGTAAAAGAGACCCAGTACTTC.

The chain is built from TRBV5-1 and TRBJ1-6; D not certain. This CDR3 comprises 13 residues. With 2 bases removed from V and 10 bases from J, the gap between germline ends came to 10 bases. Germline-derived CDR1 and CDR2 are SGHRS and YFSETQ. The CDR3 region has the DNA TGCGCCAGCAGCTTAGACAATCCCTCACCCCTCCACTTT. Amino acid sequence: CASSLDNPSPLHF.

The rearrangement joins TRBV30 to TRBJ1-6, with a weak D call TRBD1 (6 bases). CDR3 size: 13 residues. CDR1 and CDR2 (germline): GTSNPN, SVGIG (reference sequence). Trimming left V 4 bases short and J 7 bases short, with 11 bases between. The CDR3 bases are TGTGCCTGGACAGGGGATCAAAATTCACCCCTCCACTTT. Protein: CAWTGDQNSPLHF.

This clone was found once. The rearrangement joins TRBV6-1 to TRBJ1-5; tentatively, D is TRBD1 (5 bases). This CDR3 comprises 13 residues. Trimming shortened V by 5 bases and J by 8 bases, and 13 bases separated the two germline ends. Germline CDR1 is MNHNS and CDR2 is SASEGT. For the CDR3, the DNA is TGTGCCAGCAGTCGCGGGGGATCAGAGCCCCAGCATTTT. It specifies CASSRGGSEPQHF.

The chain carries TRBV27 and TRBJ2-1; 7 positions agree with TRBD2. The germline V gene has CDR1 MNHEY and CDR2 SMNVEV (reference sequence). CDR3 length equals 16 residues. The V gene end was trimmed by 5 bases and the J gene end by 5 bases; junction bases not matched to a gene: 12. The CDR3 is CASSLRRAGRNNEQFF. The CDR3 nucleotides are TGTGCCAGCAGTCTCCGGAGAGCGGGAAGGAACAATGAGCAGTTCTTC.

CDR3 in DNA: TGTGCCAGCAGGCTCTCGGGACTTCATATTGAGCAGTTCTTC. It codes for CASRLSGLHIEQFF. The chain has TRBV28 and TRBJ2-1; possibly TRBD2 for D (6 bases). The CDR3 contains 14 residues. Germline lookup yields CDR1 MDHEN and CDR2 SYDVKM. Between the trimmed V and J ends, which lost 6 bases and 9 bases, there was a span of 18 bases. The full variable domain, completed using reference TRBV28 and TRBJ2-1, is DVKVTQSSRYLVKRTGEKVFLECVQDMDHENMFWYRQDPGLGLRLIYFSYDVKMKEKGDIPEGYSVSREKKERFSLILESASTNQTSMYLCASRLSGLHIEQFFGPGTRLTVL.

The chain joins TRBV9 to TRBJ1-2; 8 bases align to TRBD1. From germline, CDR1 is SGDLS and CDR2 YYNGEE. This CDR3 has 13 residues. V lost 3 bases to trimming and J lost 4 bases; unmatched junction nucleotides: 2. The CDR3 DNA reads TGTGCCAGCAGCGCCGGGACAGGCTATGGCTACACCTTC. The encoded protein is CASSAGTGYGYTF.

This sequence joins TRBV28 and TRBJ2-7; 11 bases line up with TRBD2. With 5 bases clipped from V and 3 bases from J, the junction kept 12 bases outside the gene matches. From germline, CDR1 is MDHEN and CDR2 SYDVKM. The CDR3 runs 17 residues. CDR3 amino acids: CASSPLAGVRANYEQYF. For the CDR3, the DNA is TGTGCCAGCAGTCCACTAGCGGGAGTTCGAGCCAACTACGAGCAGTACTTC.

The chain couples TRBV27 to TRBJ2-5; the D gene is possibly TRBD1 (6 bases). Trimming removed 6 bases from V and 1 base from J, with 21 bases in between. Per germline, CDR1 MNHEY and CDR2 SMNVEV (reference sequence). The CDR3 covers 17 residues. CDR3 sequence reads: CASSTRLGTSAQETQYF. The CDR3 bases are TGTGCCAGCAGCACGCGGCTCGGGACAAGTGCCCAAGAGACCCAGTACTTC.

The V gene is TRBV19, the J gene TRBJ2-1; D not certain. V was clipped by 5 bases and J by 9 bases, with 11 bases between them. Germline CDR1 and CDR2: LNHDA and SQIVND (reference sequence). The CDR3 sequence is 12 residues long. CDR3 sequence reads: CASSRQAGEQFF. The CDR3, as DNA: TGTGCCAGTAGTCGCCAGGCCGGTGAGCAGTTCTTC.

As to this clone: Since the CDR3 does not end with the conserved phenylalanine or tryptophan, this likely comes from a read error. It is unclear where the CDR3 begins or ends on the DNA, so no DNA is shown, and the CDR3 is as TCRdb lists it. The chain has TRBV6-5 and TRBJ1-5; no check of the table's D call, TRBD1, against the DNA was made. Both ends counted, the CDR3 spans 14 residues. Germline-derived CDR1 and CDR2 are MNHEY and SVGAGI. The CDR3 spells CATLDRGDSPSISL.

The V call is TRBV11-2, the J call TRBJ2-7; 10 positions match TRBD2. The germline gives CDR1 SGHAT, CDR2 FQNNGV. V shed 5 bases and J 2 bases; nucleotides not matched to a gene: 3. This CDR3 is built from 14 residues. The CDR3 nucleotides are TGTGCCAGCAGCATTAGCGGGGGGACCTACGAGCAGTACTTC. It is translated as CASSISGGTYEQYF.

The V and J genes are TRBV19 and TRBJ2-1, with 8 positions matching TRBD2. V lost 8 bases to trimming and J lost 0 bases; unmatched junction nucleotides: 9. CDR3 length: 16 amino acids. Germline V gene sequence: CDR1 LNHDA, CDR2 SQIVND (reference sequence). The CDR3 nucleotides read TGTGCCAGTTCTAGGGGGAGCGGGAGCTCCTACAATGAGCAGTTCTTC. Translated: CASSRGSGSSYNEQFF.